The 3 T cell receptor beta chains reported below all come from one sample, sequenced in a study of T cell responses to AZD1222 COVID-19 vaccine. The data were produced by immunoSEQ multiplex PCR, yet TCRdb's version contains in-frame clones alone and is incomplete. This sample has just under 95,000 clones, with 85% to 90% found just once. The input for sequencing was peripheral blood, taken on day 0 of AZD1222 vaccination. These receptors were taken from an adult in good health.

This clone was detected once. CDR3 region: CASSLAGQDNQPQHF. CDR3 in DNA: TGCGCCAGCAGCTTGGCTGGACAGGACAATCAGCCCCAGCATTTT. The rearrangement links TRBV5-1 to TRBJ1-5; the match to TRBD1 covers 7 bases. V shed 0 bases, J shed 3 bases, and the junction held 3 bases outside the gene matches. Germline lookup yields CDR1 SGHRS and CDR2 YFSETQ. The CDR3 consists of 15 residues.

This clone was found a few times. The J gene is TRBJ2-1, the V gene TRBV11-3; tentatively, D is TRBD1 (5 bases). Germline CDR1 and CDR2: SGHNT and YENEEA. Trimming stripped 4 bases from V and 3 bases from J, with 13 bases between. The CDR3 spans 15 residues. In nucleotides, the CDR3 is TGTGCCAGCAGCTCTTCCAAGACAGACTACAATGAGCAGTTCTTC. It codes for CASSSSKTDYNEQFF.

The rearrangement links TRBV10-3 to TRBJ2-5; D is perhaps TRBD2 (5 bases). This CDR3 is built from 15 residues. V was cut by 0 bases and J by 2 bases, with 10 bases left in between. The germline gives CDR1 ENHRY, CDR2 SYGVKD. The CDR3 sequence: CAISESGWEQETQYF. The DNA for the CDR3 is TGTGCCATCAGTGAGTCAGGGTGGGAGCAAGAGACCCAGTACTTC.